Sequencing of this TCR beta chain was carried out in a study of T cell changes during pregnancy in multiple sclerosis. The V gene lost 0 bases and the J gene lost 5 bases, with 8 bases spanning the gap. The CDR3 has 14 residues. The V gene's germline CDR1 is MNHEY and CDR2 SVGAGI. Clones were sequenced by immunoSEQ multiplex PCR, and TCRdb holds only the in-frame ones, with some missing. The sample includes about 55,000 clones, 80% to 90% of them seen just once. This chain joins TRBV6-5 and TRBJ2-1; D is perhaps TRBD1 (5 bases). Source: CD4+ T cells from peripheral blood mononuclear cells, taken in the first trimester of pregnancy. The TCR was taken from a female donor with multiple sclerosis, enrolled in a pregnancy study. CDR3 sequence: CASSYSIRDNEQFF. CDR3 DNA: TGTGCCAGCAGTTACTCGATCAGGGACAATGAGCAGTTCTTC.